Listed below are T cell receptor beta chains from one sample, sequenced in a study of shared clonotypes between healthy human individuals. Sequencing was performed with immunoSEQ multiplex PCR; in TCRdb, only in-frame clones are kept and a portion is missing. Altogether millions of clones are present, over 90% being singletons, with the ten largest covering around 0.4%. Sequencing was performed on naive CD4+ T cells from PBMCs. These receptors all stem from a man aged 18 to 29 in good health. Some clones in this sample may be carry-over from other donors' samples. Each CDR3 is given with its conserved first and last residue. D genes are given only for firm matches. A row's size may be missing; if present it is once, few, many or a size class.

d_gene: TRBD2
abundance: NA
j_gene: TRBJ2-5
v_gene: TRBV7-3
CDR3aa: CASSLSGRAQETQYF
CDR3nt: TGTGCCAGCAGCCTCAGCGGGAGGGCCCAAGAGACCCAGTACTTC

d_gene: NA
abundance: NA
j_gene: TRBJ2-5
v_gene: TRBV20-1
CDR3aa: CSARQSETQYF
CDR3nt: TGCAGTGCTAGACAGTCAGAGACCCAGTACTTC

d_gene: TRBD2
abundance: NA
j_gene: TRBJ2-7
v_gene: TRBV5-1
CDR3aa: CASRATSGSGPYEQYF
CDR3nt: TGCGCCAGCAGAGCGACTAGCGGGAGCGGCCCCTACGAGCAGTACTTC

d_gene: TRBD2
abundance: NA
j_gene: TRBJ2-3
v_gene: TRBV14
CDR3aa: CASSSLSGGGGDTQYF
CDR3nt: TGTGCCAGCAGCTCACTCAGCGGGGGGGGAGGAGATACGCAGTATTTT

d_gene: NA
abundance: NA
j_gene: TRBJ1-2
v_gene: TRBV27
CDR3aa: CASSSQGHYGYTF
CDR3nt: TGTGCCAGCAGTTCCCAGGGTCACTATGGCTACACCTTC

d_gene: NA
abundance: NA
j_gene: TRBJ1-1
v_gene: TRBV5-1
CDR3aa: CASSLLGDTEAFF
CDR3nt: TGCGCCAGCAGCTTGTTAGGTGACACTGAAGCTTTCTTT

d_gene: TRBD2
abundance: NA
j_gene: TRBJ2-4
v_gene: TRBV6-1
CDR3aa: CASSEVGLAGATKNIQYF
CDR3nt: TGTGCCAGCAGTGAAGTGGGACTAGCGGGAGCGACCAAAAACATTCAGTACTTC

d_gene: NA
abundance: NA
j_gene: TRBJ1-5
v_gene: TRBV19
CDR3aa: CASSITGHRNNQPQHF
CDR3nt: TGTGCCAGTAGTATAACAGGACACCGAAACAATCAGCCCCAGCATTTT

d_gene: NA
abundance: NA
j_gene: TRBJ1-1
v_gene: TRBV7-2
CDR3aa: CASSLAPKSPEAFF
CDR3nt: TGTGCCAGCAGCTTAGCGCCGAAAAGCCCTGAAGCTTTCTTT

d_gene: NA
abundance: NA
j_gene: TRBJ1-1
v_gene: TRBV5-6
CDR3aa: CASSRLGGTEAFF
CDR3nt: TGTGCCAGCAGCCGCCTCGGGGGCACTGAAGCTTTCTTT

d_gene: TRBD1
abundance: NA
j_gene: TRBJ2-7
v_gene: TRBV7-9
CDR3aa: CASSPPGQGFLGSYEQYF
CDR3nt: TGTGCCAGCAGTCCACCGGGACAGGGATTTCTTGGTTCCTACGAGCAGTACTTC

d_gene: TRBD2
abundance: NA
j_gene: TRBJ2-1
v_gene: TRBV15
CDR3aa: CATSRDWASGYNEQFF
CDR3nt: TGTGCCACCAGCAGAGATTGGGCTAGCGGGTACAATGAGCAGTTCTTC

d_gene: NA
abundance: NA
j_gene: TRBJ2-2
v_gene: TRBV11-2
CDR3aa: CASSITGFTGELFF
CDR3nt: TGTGCCAGCAGCATCACAGGGTTCACCGGGGAGCTGTTTTTT

d_gene: NA
abundance: NA
j_gene: TRBJ1-5
v_gene: TRBV10-3
CDR3aa: CAIFPDVGQRLNQPQHF
CDR3nt: TGTGCCATCTTTCCGGACGTCGGACAGCGCCTCAATCAGCCCCAGCATTTT

d_gene: NA
abundance: once
j_gene: TRBJ1-1
v_gene: TRBV6-1
CDR3aa: CASSEDSRSGKAFF
CDR3nt: TGTGCCAGCAGTGAAGATAGTAGGTCAGGTAAAGCTTTCTTT

d_gene: NA
abundance: NA
j_gene: TRBJ2-3
v_gene: TRBV9
CDR3aa: CASSPVGVGLGDTQYF
CDR3nt: TGTGCCAGCAGCCCCGTGGGGGTGGGGCTGGGGGATACGCAGTATTTT

d_gene: NA
abundance: once
j_gene: TRBJ2-3
v_gene: TRBV28
CDR3aa: CASSHGGEGADTQYF
CDR3nt: TGTGCCAGCAGTCACGGGGGAGAAGGGGCAGATACGCAGTATTTT

d_gene: TRBD1
abundance: NA
j_gene: TRBJ1-1
v_gene: TRBV9
CDR3aa: CASSVDVGQLTEAFF
CDR3nt: TGTGCCAGCAGCGTAGATGTGGGACAGCTCACTGAAGCTTTCTTT

d_gene: NA
abundance: NA
j_gene: TRBJ2-5
v_gene: TRBV7-2
CDR3aa: CASSSGRLRRSETQYF
CDR3nt: TGTGCCAGCAGCTCGGGCCGTTTGAGACGGTCAGAGACCCAGTACTTC

d_gene: NA
abundance: NA
j_gene: TRBJ2-2
v_gene: TRBV5-1
CDR3aa: CASSLGRDTGELFF
CDR3nt: TGCGCCAGCAGCTTGGGCCGGGACACCGGGGAGCTGTTTTTT

d_gene: NA
abundance: NA
j_gene: TRBJ1-2
v_gene: TRBV23-1
CDR3aa: CASSPPGGPYGYTF
CDR3nt: TGCGCCAGCAGTCCCCCGGGGGGGCCCTATGGCTACACCTTC

d_gene: NA
abundance: NA
j_gene: TRBJ1-5
v_gene: TRBV19
CDR3aa: CASSIGTVPLNQPQHF
CDR3nt: TGTGCCAGTAGTATAGGGACAGTTCCCCTTAATCAGCCCCAGCATTTT

d_gene: NA
abundance: NA
j_gene: TRBJ1-5
v_gene: TRBV5-8
CDR3aa: CASRFFVGPVQPQHF
CDR3nt: TGTGCCAGCAGGTTTTTTGTCGGGCCCGTTCAGCCCCAGCATTTT

d_gene: TRBD1
abundance: NA
j_gene: TRBJ2-5
v_gene: TRBV7-9
CDR3aa: CASSLDVGTGYAETQYF
CDR3nt: TGTGCCAGCAGCTTAGATGTTGGGACAGGGTATGCGGAGACCCAGTACTTC

d_gene: NA
abundance: NA
j_gene: TRBJ2-3
v_gene: TRBV9
CDR3aa: CASSGGQGEAGGGATDTQYF
CDR3nt: TGTGCCAGCAGCGGAGGACAGGGGGAAGCGGGAGGCGGGGCCACAGATACGCAGTATTTT

d_gene: NA
abundance: NA
j_gene: TRBJ2-7
v_gene: TRBV5-1
CDR3aa: CASSLDNRVAEQYF
CDR3nt: TGCGCCAGCAGCTTGGACAACAGGGTGGCCGAGCAGTACTTC

d_gene: TRBD2
abundance: NA
j_gene: TRBJ2-1
v_gene: TRBV6-4
CDR3aa: CASSDQAGVNNEQFF
CDR3nt: TGTGCCAGCAGTGACCAAGCGGGGGTCAACAATGAGCAGTTCTTC

d_gene: NA
abundance: NA
j_gene: TRBJ1-5
v_gene: TRBV6-1
CDR3aa: CASSLRRANQPQHF
CDR3nt: TGTGCCAGCAGCCTCCGACGGGCAAATCAGCCCCAGCATTTT

d_gene: NA
abundance: NA
j_gene: TRBJ2-2
v_gene: TRBV30
CDR3aa: CASVSGPVSTGELFF
CDR3nt: TGTGCCTCAGTTTCAGGGCCAGTGTCCACCGGGGAGCTGTTTTTT

d_gene: TRBD1
abundance: once
j_gene: TRBJ2-1
v_gene: TRBV11-3
CDR3aa: CASSLQGATPGEQFF
CDR3nt: TGTGCCAGCAGCTTACAGGGGGCGACCCCTGGGGAGCAGTTCTTC

d_gene: NA
abundance: NA
j_gene: TRBJ2-7
v_gene: TRBV5-8
CDR3aa: CASSLPPPISYEQYF
CDR3nt: TGTGCCAGCAGCTTGCCGCCCCCGATTTCCTACGAGCAGTACTTC

d_gene: NA
abundance: once
j_gene: TRBJ2-4
v_gene: TRBV14
CDR3aa: CASSQGNIQYF
CDR3nt: TGTGCCAGCAGCCAAGGCAACATTCAGTACTTC

d_gene: NA
abundance: NA
j_gene: TRBJ1-5
v_gene: TRBV19
CDR3aa: CASSITGPANQPQHF
CDR3nt: TGTGCCAGTAGTATAACCGGGCCAGCCAATCAGCCCCAGCATTTT

d_gene: NA
abundance: NA
j_gene: TRBJ1-1
v_gene: TRBV6-5
CDR3aa: CASSYSGSPTEAFF
CDR3nt: TGTGCCAGCAGTTACTCAGGGAGTCCCACTGAAGCTTTCTTT

d_gene: TRBD2
abundance: NA
j_gene: TRBJ2-7
v_gene: TRBV7-9
CDR3aa: CASSFSGMSDEQYF
CDR3nt: TGTGCCAGCAGCTTTAGCGGGATGTCCGACGAGCAGTACTTC

d_gene: TRBD2
abundance: NA
j_gene: TRBJ2-5
v_gene: TRBV7-2
CDR3aa: CASSRLAGPQETQYF
CDR3nt: TGTGCCAGCAGCCGACTAGCGGGGCCCCAAGAGACCCAGTACTTC

d_gene: TRBD1
abundance: NA
j_gene: TRBJ1-5
v_gene: TRBV2
CDR3aa: CASRRDSNQPQHF
CDR3nt: TGTGCCAGCAGAAGGGACAGTAATCAGCCCCAGCATTTT

d_gene: TRBD2
abundance: NA
j_gene: TRBJ2-5
v_gene: TRBV5-4
CDR3aa: CASSLVAGGQETQYF
CDR3nt: TGTGCCAGCAGCTTGGTAGCGGGAGGACAAGAGACCCAGTACTTC

d_gene: NA
abundance: NA
j_gene: TRBJ1-2
v_gene: TRBV18
CDR3aa: CASSPQGESYGYTF
CDR3nt: TGTGCCAGCTCACCACAGGGGGAGAGCTATGGCTACACCTTC